The text below deals with one TCR beta chain. Its specific antigen is unknown. Per-base quality was not reported, and no clone a single base away is much larger than it. The cysteine opens and the phenylalanine closes a CDR3 of 10 amino acids. Just CDR3 DNA is preserved here, 30 bases in frame from base 1. CDR1 and CDR2 were assigned from the germline V gene (reference sequence) as GTSNPN and SVGIG. The trim is 7 bases for V and 8 bases for J, with a gap of 11 bases between the germline ends. These data are taken from a study of T cell responses to AZD1222 COVID-19 vaccine listed by TCRdb under 2021. About the investigation overall: AZD1222 recipients given second doses at about 4 weeks or at about 12 weeks were pooled, since spike-specific TCR depth and breadth were not found to differ between the two schedules. TCR sequencing was performed for fewer than 250 trial participants, of whom around 200 were given two doses of AZD1222 and around 25 were given two doses of MenACWY control vaccine. Trial participants were enrolled by age into subgroups of 18-55, 56-69 and 70-plus years, and around 150, 29 and 61 TCR-sequenced participants, respectively, were included in these subgroups. Overall results and qualifications from the work: Reportedly, close to half of the unique spike-specific TCRs recognized epitopes lying outside the regions that are mutated in the B.1.351 and B.1.1.7 variants. After two AZD1222 doses, spike-specific TCR breadth and depth were significantly higher than at day 0 and than in MenACWY recipients. Participants were mostly white British and included more females than males, and it was suggested by the authors that clonal diversity may have been underestimated. Because no samples from the day 14 peak response were available, repertoires could be characterized only after the peak T cell response. The 56-69-year group was small, and its depth increase did not reach significance, likely because of low power. Conclusions about previously exposed vaccinees are limited, since just six AZD1222 recipients were seropositive for SARS-CoV-2 at baseline. The whole spike protein was spanned by vaccine-associated CD4 TCRs, and dominant responses were seen in regions 160-218 and 743-854.

Taken with the paper, the label for time point translates to: baseline before first vaccination. Vaccinee samples were obtained from the UK trials COV001 and COV002, which included a single-blind randomized controlled phase 2/3 trial of AZD1222 (ChAdOx1 nCoV-19) in healthy adults. Trial participant PBMC samples were collected at day 0 and day 28 after the second dose for TCRbeta chain sequencing. The CDR3 regions of human TCRbeta chains were subjected to immunosequencing. The original pipeline was this. TCRs in the repertoires were compared against a reference library of SARS-CoV-2-specific TCRs that had been generated with the MIRA antigen-specificity platform. Breadth was defined as the fraction of unique TCRs that were SARS-CoV-2-associated. Depth was defined as the fraction of total T cells that were SARS-CoV-2-associated. Using the MIRA data, every spike-specific TCR was mapped to the spike region that the TCR reacted to and assigned to either a CD4 or a CD8 class. Log10-transformed breadth and depth values were compared by one-way ANOVA with Sidak's multiple comparisons tests. In its TCRdb copy, this immuneACCESS table keeps in-frame sequences only and misses some clones. Where compared with another copy, unresolved V genes explain less than half of these, and the others have no known cause. Clone size and V and J calls were adopted from that table, with D and trimming inferred from the DNA. The sample table contains 120,000 or so clones; only one count was recorded for approximately 89% of them. Jointly, the top ten make up roughly 5.4% of the sample.

Recombination joined TRBV30 with TRBJ1-1; the D gene cannot be resolved reliably. The source of this sequence is an adult in good health. This material consisted of peripheral blood, taken on day 0 of AZD1222 vaccination. The nucleotides are TGTGCCTTCAGAGGTTTGGAAGCTTTCTTT. Its amino acids are CAFRGLEAFF.